The present T cell receptor (beta chain) was sequenced within a study of T cell responses to AZD1222 COVID-19 vaccine. Whole-study results and caveats: Nearly half of unique spike-specific TCRs reportedly avoided B.1.351 and B.1.1.7 mutated regions. White British donors predominated, females outnumbered males, and clonal diversity was possibly underestimated.

Of note for this clone: Its target is not known. This CDR3 is also generated by other DNA sequences in the sample.

Assay: immunoSEQ multiplex PCR; the TCRdb copy retains only in-frame clones and omits some. The top ten hold about 3% of the sample, which has 150,000 or so clones, approximately 94% seen once. The CDR3 is 12 amino acids. Germline V gene sequence: CDR1 MNHEY, CDR2 SVGAGI. Trimming cost V 2 bases and J 2 bases, with 3 bases left between them. The chain carries TRBV6-5 and TRBJ1-1; no clear D gene. The sample here was peripheral blood, taken on day 0 of AZD1222 vaccination. The clonotype was recovered from an adult in good health. The CDR3 DNA reads as TGTGCCAGCAGTTACCGTAACACTGAAGCTTTCTTT. It yields the protein CASSYRNTEAFF.